This is a list of T cell receptor beta chains from one sample in a study of blood T cell repertoires in COVID-19. Clones were sequenced by immunoSEQ multiplex PCR, and TCRdb holds only the in-frame ones, with some missing. The profile shows 140,000 or so clones, about four fifths of them singletons. Sequenced material: peripheral blood. These receptors all come from a man in his sixties or seventies who had recovered from COVID-19. Each CDR3 is given without its conserved first and last residue. A D gene is named only where the DNA matches it firmly.

v_gene,d_gene,CDR3aa
TRBV7-2,TRBD1,ASSRGTASNIQY
TRBV9,.,ASSDLGGSWNEQF
TRBV5-1,TRBD1,ASSPGQGVIYGYT
TRBV10-3,.,AISENYAYEQY
TRBV5-1,.,ASSLRGNIHEQY
TRBV5-1,TRBD2,ASRLGPSGSVTGELF
TRBV3-1/TRBV3-2,.,ASSQWGEGGNQPQH
TRBV5-6,.,ASSLVSGANYGYT
TRBV18,TRBD2,ASSPGTSESNNEQF
TRBV18,.,ASSRRRGGNTEAF
TRBV5-1,TRBD2,ASSKGTSGRAKDTQY
TRBV5-1,.,ASSLGAPSGTDTQY
TRBV23-1,.,ARTRGAQHSMNTEAF
TRBV19,TRBD2,ASKSPGLAGDQNTGELF
TRBV13,.,ASTTTESQETQY
TRBV11-2,.,ASSLPRGKETQY
TRBV19,.,ASTERFSSYEQY
TRBV27,TRBD1,ASSFGQGYNEQF
TRBV5-5,.,ASSLDDGGKLF
TRBV6-5,.,ASARELGLDTQY
TRBV2,.,ASSEEMGPDSPLH
TRBV11-2,TRBD1,ASSPTGGYGYT
TRBV19,TRBD1,ASSTGQGNSPLH
TRBV27,.,ASNRNREVNEQF
TRBV19,.,ASQSGAREDEQF
TRBV7-6,TRBD2,ASSFEAAFGLAVRETQY
TRBV27,.,ASSYRDEQY
TRBV7-2,TRBD2,ASSPRLRGLAGTGTQY
TRBV6-5,.,ASRPTDLRSDTQY
TRBV4-1,.,ASSQAPGVGQPQH
TRBV12-5,.,ASGLGGSGLNTEAF
TRBV30,.,AWNRDSGNTIY
TRBV7-9,TRBD2,ASSLGGTSSRQY
TRBV19,TRBD1,ASSMDRGGSEQF
TRBV7-3,TRBD2,ASSPGTSGGPYNEQF
TRBV11-2,TRBD1,ASSSRDRGQDTEAF
TRBV9,TRBD2,ASSVEPGLDLDTQY
TRBV19,TRBD2,ASSMGLAVYEQY
TRBV6-1,.,ASSESGQSQKG
TRBV5-4,.,ASSLGQLQETQY
TRBV7-2,TRBD2,ASSSRTSGSAVATGELF
TRBV2,.,ASSELAGVPYEQY
TRBV3-1/TRBV3-2,.,ASSQEFAQLSYEQY
TRBV13,.,ASSFGGAVAKNIQY
TRBV20-1,.,SATRPYEQY